This TCR beta chain was captured by sequencing in a study of shared clonotypes between healthy human individuals. Study-level information: CD4 naive and memory got three plates each, CD8 naive two, CD8 memory one.

Concerning this clone: Its antigen is currently unknown.

CD4+ cells were split into CD45RA+ naive and CD45RA-negative memory subsets. Regarding the study as a whole: Generation probabilities of non-shared clonotypes were lower (relative to those shared by all four donors). Rarefaction showed sorted-subset sequencing was incomplete despite large depth.

Here immunoSEQ multiplex PCR was the method, and the copy in TCRdb shows in-frame clones only, minus some. In the table there are under 1,900,000 clones, 97% to 99% of which are singletons. Trimming removed 6 bases from V and 1 base from J; junction bases left unmatched: 7. The V gene's germline CDR1 is SNHLY and CDR2 FYNNEI. CDR3 size: 15 residues. The gene calls are TRBV2 and TRBJ2-3; TRBD1 aligns across 7 bases. This receptor was obtained from a man younger than 40 in good health. The sequencing input was naive CD4+ T cells sorted from blood. Subset reported: CD45RA+ positively selected. The CDR3 reads CASREQGPRTDTQYF. CDR3 coding DNA: TGTGCCAGCAGGGAACAGGGGCCCCGCACAGATACGCAGTATTTT.